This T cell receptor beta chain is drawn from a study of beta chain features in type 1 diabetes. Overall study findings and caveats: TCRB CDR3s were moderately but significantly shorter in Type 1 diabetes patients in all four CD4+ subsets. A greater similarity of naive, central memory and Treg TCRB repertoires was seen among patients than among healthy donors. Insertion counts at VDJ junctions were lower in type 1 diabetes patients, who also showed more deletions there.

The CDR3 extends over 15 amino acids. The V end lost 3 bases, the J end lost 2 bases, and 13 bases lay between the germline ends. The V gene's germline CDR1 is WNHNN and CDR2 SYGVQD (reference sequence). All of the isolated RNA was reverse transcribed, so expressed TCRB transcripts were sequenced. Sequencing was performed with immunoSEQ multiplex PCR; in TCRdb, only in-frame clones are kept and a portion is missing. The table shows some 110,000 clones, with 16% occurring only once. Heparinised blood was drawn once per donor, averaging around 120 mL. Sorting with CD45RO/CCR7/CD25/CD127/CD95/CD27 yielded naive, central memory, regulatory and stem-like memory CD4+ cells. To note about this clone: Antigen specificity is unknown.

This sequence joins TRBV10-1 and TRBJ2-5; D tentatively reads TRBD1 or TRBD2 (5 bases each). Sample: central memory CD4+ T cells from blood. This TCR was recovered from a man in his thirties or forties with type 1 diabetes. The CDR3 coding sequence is TGCGCCAGCAGTGACGGGGCAGTAGGACAAGAGACCCAGTACTTC. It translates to CASSDGAVGQETQYF.